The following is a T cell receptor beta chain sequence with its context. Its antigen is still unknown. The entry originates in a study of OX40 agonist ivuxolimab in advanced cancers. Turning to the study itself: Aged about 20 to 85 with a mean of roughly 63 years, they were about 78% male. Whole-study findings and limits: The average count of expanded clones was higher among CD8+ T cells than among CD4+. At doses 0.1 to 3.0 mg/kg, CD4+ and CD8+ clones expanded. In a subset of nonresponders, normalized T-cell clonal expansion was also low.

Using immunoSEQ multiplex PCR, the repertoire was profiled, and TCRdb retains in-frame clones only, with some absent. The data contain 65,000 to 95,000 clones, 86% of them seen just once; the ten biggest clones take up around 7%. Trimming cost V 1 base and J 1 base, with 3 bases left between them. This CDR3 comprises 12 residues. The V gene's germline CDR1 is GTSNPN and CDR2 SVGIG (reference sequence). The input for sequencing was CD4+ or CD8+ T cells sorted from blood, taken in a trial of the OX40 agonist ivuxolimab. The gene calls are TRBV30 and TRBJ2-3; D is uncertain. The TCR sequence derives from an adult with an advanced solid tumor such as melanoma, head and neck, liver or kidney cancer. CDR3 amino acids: CAWSAGTDTQYF. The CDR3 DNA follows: TGTGCCTGGAGTGCGGGCACAGATACGCAGTATTTT. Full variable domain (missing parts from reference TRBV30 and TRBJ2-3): SQTIHQWPATLVQPVGSPLSLECTVEGTSNPNLYWYRQAAGRGLQLLFYSVGIGQISSEVPQNLSASRPQDRQFILSSKKLLLSDSGFYLCAWSAGTDTQYFGPGTRLTVL.